This TCR beta chain was identified during a study of T-cell reconstitution after alpha-beta-depleted transplantation in children. This clonotype was seen repeatedly, ten times or more. Unique molecular identifiers were used in preparing the TCRbeta library. TCRdb re-called the PCR reads with MiXCR, one entry per CDR3 protein. The sample includes around 200,000 distinct CDR3 sequences, approximately 6.6% of them seen just once. V lost 7 bases and J 2 bases, leaving 12 bases between the germline ends. The CDR3 contains 13 residues. The sequence derives from a human donor who donated a stem cell graft to a child with Wiskott-Aldrich syndrome. Source: PBMCs from the stem cell graft donor, taken from the stem cell graft. The rearrangement links TRBV12-3 or TRBV12-4 to TRBJ2-7; maybe TRBD2 (6 bases). CDR3 DNA sequence: TGTGCCAGCAACGGGGGTACCCCCTACGAGCAGTACTTC. It yields the protein CASNGGTPYEQYF.